Below are 15 T cell receptor beta chains sequenced from a single sample in a study of technical replicates of blood from a few donors. The protocol was immunoSEQ multiplex PCR, while the TCRdb copy is restricted to in-frame clones and leaves out a portion. The table records about 70,000 clones, around 90% of them present only once. Sequences were obtained from T cells isolated from PBMCs. These receptors all come from a human donor in good health.

The chain carries TRBV5-6 and TRBJ1-5; 12 bases line up with TRBD1. This CDR3 is 17 amino acids long. Germline V lookup: CDR1 SGHDT, CDR2 YYEEEE. J was trimmed by 5 bases and V by 4 bases; bases with no gene match: 10. The CDR3 is CASSGPGTGGEDQPQHF. In nucleotides, the CDR3 is TGTGCCAGCAGCGGACCTGGGACAGGGGGCGAGGATCAGCCCCAGCATTTT.

The chain combines TRBV10-3 with TRBJ2-7; weak D call: TRBD1 (5 bases). Germline values: CDR1 ENHRY, CDR2 SYGVKD. The V end was cut by 2 bases, the J end by 5 bases, with 16 bases between. This CDR3 spans 15 amino acids. CDR3 sequence reads: CAISEIPAGINEQYF. DNA for the CDR3: TGTGCCATCAGTGAGATTCCGGCAGGGATCAACGAGCAGTACTTC.

The chain uses TRBV18 and TRBJ2-1, with TRBD2 as a possible D gene (6 bases). This CDR3 region has 13 residues. V was cut by 8 bases and J by 5 bases, with 13 bases left in between. The germline V gene encodes CDR1 KGHSH and CDR2 LQKENI. The CDR3 sequence: CASTGGFNNEQFF. The CDR3 bases are TGTGCCAGCACCGGAGGGTTCAACAATGAGCAGTTCTTC.

The chain is built from TRBV5-6 and TRBJ2-1; 7 bases fit TRBD1. The CDR3 is 14 residues long. The J segment lost 3 bases and the V segment lost 2 bases, leaving 2 bases of the junction unmatched. Germline V CDR1 and CDR2: SGHDT, YYEEEE. DNA of the CDR3: TGTGCCAGCAGCTTTCGGACAGGCTACAATGAGCAGTTCTTC. Its protein product is CASSFRTGYNEQFF. Full variable domain (outside the CDR3, taken from reference TRBV5-6 and TRBJ2-1): DAGVTQSPTHLIKTRGQQVTLRCSPKSGHDTVSWYQQALGQGPQFIFQYYEEEERQRGNFPDRFSGHQFPNYSSELNVNALLLGDSALYLCASSFRTGYNEQFFGPGTRLTVL.

This CDR3 reads CASSLWDREGEQYF. In DNA form, the CDR3 reads TGCGCCAGCAGCTTGTGGGACAGGGAAGGCGAGCAGTACTTC. The V call is TRBV5-1, the J call TRBJ2-7; 9 positions match TRBD1. J lost 6 bases, V lost 1 base, and 5 bases had no gene match. The CDR3 contains 14 residues. Germline V lookup: CDR1 SGHRS, CDR2 YFSETQ. Using reference TRBV5-1 and TRBJ2-7 for the parts outside the CDR3, the full variable domain is KAGVTQTPRYLIKTRGQQVTLSCSPISGHRSVSWYQQTPGQGLQFLFEYFSETQRNKGNFPGRFSGRQFSNSRSEMNVSTLELGDSALYLCASSLWDREGEQYFGPGTRLTVT.

V usage is TRBV19 and J usage is TRBJ1-1, with D possibly TRBD1 on 5 matching bases. Trimming cost V 7 bases and J 6 bases, with 24 bases left between them. The germline CDR1 and CDR2 sequences are LNHDA and SQIVND (reference sequence). The CDR3 sequence is 16 residues long. CDR3 sequence (DNA): TGTGCCAGTAACGGGGGGAGCCTACGAATAAGCGCTGAAGCTTTCTTT. Protein sequence: CASNGGSLRISAEAFF.

The chain joins TRBV15 to TRBJ2-5; D possibly corresponds to TRBD1 (6 bases). Germline CDR1 and CDR2: LNHNV and YYDKDF (reference sequence). Trimming pared 1 base from V and 4 bases from J, leaving 19 bases between. The CDR3 length is 17 residues. The CDR3 region is CATSRGFDGGSPETQYF. The CDR3 region has the DNA TGTGCCACCAGCAGAGGATTTGATGGGGGCTCCCCAGAGACCCAGTACTTC.

The chain recombines TRBV7-9 with TRBJ2-7; D call uncertain. The V gene lost 1 base and the J gene lost 3 bases, with 16 bases spanning the gap. The CDR3 has 16 amino acids. CDR1 is SEHNR and CDR2 is FQNEAQ in the germline V gene (reference sequence). The CDR3 sequence: CASSLGGVRPDYEQYF. DNA of the CDR3: TGTGCCAGCAGCTTAGGAGGAGTACGACCCGACTACGAGCAGTACTTC.

This chain links TRBV5-6 with TRBJ2-3; 12 nucleotides align to TRBD1. Per the germline V gene, CDR1 is SGHDT and CDR2 is YYEEEE. The CDR3 length is 16 residues. Unmatched junction bases numbered 7, after V lost 4 bases and J lost 4 bases. CDR3 DNA: TGTGCCAGCAGCCCCTTGGGACAGGGGGCCCCAGATACGCAGTATTTT. Its translation: CASSPLGQGAPDTQYF.

The V call is TRBV4-3, the J call TRBJ1-1, with D possibly matching TRBD1 (5 bases). V gave up 9 bases and J gave up 7 bases, with 27 bases separating them. Germline values: CDR1 LGHNA, CDR2 YSLEER. The CDR3 is 16 amino acids. Written as DNA, the CDR3 is TGCGCCAGTTCCCAGATAGGGGTGGGCTCACGCGGTGAAGCTTTCTTT. It translates to CASSQIGVGSRGEAFF.

This clone was recorded once. The J gene is TRBJ2-5, the V gene TRBV6-1, with D perhaps TRBD2 (5 bases). V gave up 4 bases and J gave up 5 bases, with 23 bases separating them. Germline loops: CDR1 MNHNS, CDR2 SASEGT. The CDR3 length is 17 residues. The CDR3 DNA sequence: TGTGCCAGCAGTGTCTGGGTCGGTAGCGTATACCCGGAGACCCAGTACTTC. Residues: CASSVWVGSVYPETQYF.

The rearrangement uses TRBV29-1 and TRBJ1-2, with 7 bases lining up with TRBD1. Germline V gene lookup returns CDR1 SQVTM and CDR2 ANQGSEA. With V trimmed by 4 bases and J by 6 bases, 5 bases remained unmatched. The CDR3 runs to 12 residues. The CDR3 loop is CSVGGQVDGYTF. The CDR3 nucleotides read TGCAGCGTTGGAGGACAGGTCGATGGCTACACCTTC.

The chain employs TRBV6-6 and TRBJ2-5, with 9 nucleotides matching TRBD2. Looked up from germline, CDR1 is MNHNY and CDR2 is SVGAGI (reference sequence). The trim removed 7 bases at V and 7 bases at J, leaving 16 bases unmatched. CDR3 length equals 16 residues. The CDR3 loop is CASISEARLAAGTQYF. In nucleotides, the CDR3 is TGTGCCAGCATCTCCGAGGCCAGACTAGCGGCAGGGACCCAGTACTTC.

The chain links TRBV6-5 to TRBJ1-2, with 8 bases matching TRBD1. The germline gives CDR1 MNHEY, CDR2 SVGAGI. The junction had 4 bases not matched to a gene; V was cut back by 6 bases and J by 4 bases. This CDR3 region has 13 residues. The CDR3 protein is CASRDRASYGYTF. The CDR3 DNA sequence: TGTGCCAGCAGGGACAGGGCCTCCTATGGCTACACCTTC.

This clone was seen once. CDR3 bases: TGCAGCGTTGACCAGGCGAACACCGGGGAGCTGTTTTTT. It is translated as CSVDQANTGELFF. The V gene is TRBV29-1, the J gene TRBJ2-2; D unclear. There are 13 residues in the CDR3. The germline V gene encodes CDR1 SQVTM and CDR2 ANQGSEA. V lost 3 bases to trimming and J lost 0 bases, with 5 bases between them.